This T cell receptor beta chain was identified in a study of cytomegalovirus exposure and HLA in healthy donors (dated by TCRdb to 2016 to 2017). Regarding the study in general: An earlier analysis of about 530 of the donors reported under 300 Gb of sequence data and approximately 120 million unique TCR beta sequences obtained from about 200 million T cells. Typing coverage differed by locus: A, B, C, DRB1 and DQB1 were typed in about 620-640 donors, DQA1 in about 500, DPA1 in around 610, and DPB1 in approximately 450. Using immunosequencing, the study profiled T cell repertoires from 550 to 750 subjects and related those repertoires to cytomegalovirus serostatus. A separate validation cohort of more than 100 different subjects was used in addition to the roughly 670-subject first cohort. An earlier analysis of 587 of the donors applied high-throughput TCR beta sequencing to assess whether each TCR beta V gene segment acted as functional or pseudogenic. The later analysis used no new phenotypic data to find candidate immune exposures, relying instead on TCR beta sequences and their occurrence across donors. High-throughput TCR immunosequencing, statistical association of individual TCRs with disease status, and machine learning were combined to predict cytomegalovirus infection status. A later genetic analysis used genome-wide SNP genotypes for about 65% of the 666 donors, treating that subset as a discovery cohort. The aim of the study was to test whether cataloging public T cell receptors could identify signatures of past pathogen exposure. A later analysis re-examined previously published TCR beta repertoires from 610 or so donors and added high-resolution HLA genotyping to investigate patterns of TCR occurrence. Roughly five DR-DQ haplotypes were handled as single units for association and clustering, since linkage in the cohort was strong. Class I and class II HLA loci were covered by the typing at four-digit resolution. An early release covering approximately 600 HLA-typed donors comprised approximately 290 gigabases of sequencing data and around 80 million unique TCR sequences. Among around 400 genotyped donors of the cohort, an average of approximately 240,000 unique TCR beta nucleotide sequences were sequenced per donor, around 20% of them non-productive. Donor age, sex, ethnicity and CMV serostatus were collected together with the repertoire data. Of the roughly 400 genotyped donors, more than 75% were placed in the genetic ancestry cluster associated with self-reported Caucasian donors. All discovery cohort repertoires had been generated on a single sequencing platform.

Details on this clone: The antigen this receptor binds is unknown. There are no base qualities to consult, and no much larger clone falls within one base.

Points the paper makes about the study in general: Assigning TCR associations to individual alleles was difficult when HLA alleles, especially DR and DQ, strongly co-occurred. In a later analysis, around 17,000 TCR beta sequences were associated with specific HLA alleles at a false discovery rate of 0.05. In an earlier analysis of fewer than 750 of the donors, most TCR beta V segments were observed in productive rearrangements about 90% or about 30% of the time, broadly matching IMGT annotations. In a later analysis, several top co-occurrence clusters were reported to appear linked to parvovirus B19, influenza, CMV and Epstein-Barr virus. The classifier was reported to diagnose cytomegalovirus status with high specificity and sensitivity in both the original cohort and the validation cohort. Because HLA typing was unavailable for some donors at each locus, only the typed subset was used in association tests. According to a later analysis, TCR association rates differed among HLA loci, with DRB1 alleles showing the most associated TCRs and HLA-C alleles showing the fewest. Linkage disequilibrium might explain the correlated functional status among segregating V segments, but an unknown experimental factor could not be excluded. According to a later analysis, most CMV-associated TCR beta chains appeared to be HLA-restricted, and the HLA associations seemed to be driven largely by CMV exposure. Sequencing depth was assumed to be roughly uniform across donors in the presence/absence analyses, though that assumption may not hold. The study listed 150 to 200 TCR beta chains as associated with cytomegalovirus. A further reported finding was that TCR beta sequences accurately predicted the HLA-A and HLA-B alleles for most subjects in the first cohort. The earlier analysis of 450 to 700 of the donors excluded roughly 17 rarely observed V segments, including chromosome 9 orphons, because counts were too low. According to a later genetic analysis, donors in an Asian-associated ancestry cluster had fewer N-insertions in productive TCRs than the roughly 700-donor mean. The sequencing pipeline was judged likely to have produced a cluster of highly shared sequence variants as a technical artifact. V-gene and J-gene trimming of TCR beta chains was associated with a missense DCLRE1C variant in a later genetic analysis, and the association was replicated in an independent cohort. The only immune exposure information available for the cohort was CMV serostatus. A later analysis found that HLA-associated TCR beta chains were more clonally expanded and had lower generation probabilities than equally common non-associated chains. It was suggested by the authors that the approach could potentially be generalized to other disease states and immunological phenotypes. While some public TCRs were present in many individuals, most TCR sequences turned up only very rarely across donors. The cohort was sequenced for TCR beta chains only, and without alpha or paired-chain data the features that could be detected were limited. A few of the identified cytomegalovirus-associated TCR beta chains were confirmed in vitro to be specific for cytomegalovirus antigens.

In total, about 650 healthy bone marrow donors made up the cohort. At the time of sampling, every cohort member was nominally healthy, though immune exposures that went unrecorded were likely present. The donor was CMV seronegative and belonged to the group of several hundred seronegative cohort members. A peripheral blood sample was collected from each donor, and TCR beta sequencing was performed on peripheral blood mononuclear cells. Genomic DNA was extracted from the blood cell samples with the Qiagen DNeasy Blood Extraction Kit. The library was produced with the immunoSEQ multiplex PCR assay. For the multiplex PCR, a mixture combining 60 forward primers for TCR Vbeta segments and 13 reverse primers for TCR Jbeta segments was used. A multiplex PCR assay on genomic DNA amplified the CDR3 region of rearranged TCR beta genes. The amplified TCR beta libraries were sequenced on the Illumina HiSeq System as 87-base-pair reads. As for the authors' bioinformatics: In a later analysis, roughly 80 million unique TCR beta chains were counted across the 666 repertoires, and roughly 11 million of these chains were shared by at least two donors. To remove PCR and sequencing errors, raw reads were error-corrected and collapsed into unique sequences using a nearest-neighbor algorithm that merged closely related sequences. To assign V, D and J gene segments, CDR3 sequences were aligned to IMGT reference sequences. For a sequence to be retained, a match of at least six nucleotides was required to both a V gene segment and a J gene segment. Rearrangements were called productive when the CDR3 lacked stop codons and stayed in frame with V and J; all others were non-productive. CDR3 was defined according to IMGT convention as the region running from the second conserved V-encoded cysteine to the conserved J-encoded phenylalanine. The earlier analysis of more than 450 of the donors excluded sequences that lacked an unambiguous match to a single V gene segment. In an earlier analysis of 450 to 750 of the donors, a V segment was called functional when productive rearrangements were above 56.7%, and segregating when the standard deviation between donors exceeded 5%. A statistical classification framework was built to diagnose cytomegalovirus status from the catalog of TCR beta chain sequences. In a later analysis, TCR nucleotide sequences were compared against IMGT/GENE-DB human TR gene sequences so that V and J genes could be assigned. Using the TCRdist pipeline, a later analysis assigned CDR3 sequences along with most-parsimonious VDJ recombination scenarios. A later analysis defined each TCR beta chain by its CDR3 amino acid sequence plus V-gene family, and excluded reads lacking a unique V-gene family. In a later analysis, a few hundred highly shared, low-generation-probability nucleotide sequences were removed to address suspected cross-contamination and a sequencing artifact. A later analysis calculated a clonal expansion index for each public chain from normalized within-repertoire ranks of inferred template counts. A later analysis computed generation probabilities with a VDJ recombination model fitted to out-of-frame rearrangements, and checked the results against IGoR. Hypergeometric tests were used in a later analysis to score TCR-TCR, TCR-HLA and TCR-CMV co-occurrence, with a repertoire-size bias correction applied to the TCR pairs. A later analysis estimated false discovery rates by permuting HLA or CMV assignments 20 times. In a later analysis, co-occurring TCRs were grouped with DBSCAN, and TCRdist sequence similarity was added when clustering was performed within HLA-allele-positive subsets. For co-occurrence clustering, repertoires with fewer than 30,000 or more than 120,000 public chains were excluded, along with 4 to 6 repertoires with anomalous nucleotide sharing. TCRdb provides this immuneACCESS table in a form limited to in-frame rearrangements. Some clones are lacking; in checked studies, under half of them reflect an unresolved V gene, and why the rest are absent is not known. V, J and clone size derive from that table, while D and trimming were established from the DNA sequence. The sample records 100,000 to 150,000 clones, 78% of which are singletons. The ten largest make up less than 2% of the sample.

Sequencing input: PBMCs. The TCR was taken from a woman under 30 in good health and CMV-seronegative.

DNA sequence: TGTGCCTGGAGTGGCGGGACTAGCGGGACCAACTACAATGAGCAGTTCTTC. It translates as CAWSGGTSGTNYNEQFF. The V and J segments used are TRBV30 and TRBJ2-1, with 13 middle bases fitting TRBD2. Measured from the cysteine to the phenylalanine, the CDR3 is 17 residues long. The only DNA kept is the CDR3, 51 bases in frame from the first base. Germline trimming amounts to 1 base on V and 3 bases on J, with 6 as the count of junction bases outside the gene matches. From a lookup of the germline V gene (reference sequence), CDR1 and CDR2 are GTSNPN and SVGIG.